This TCR beta chain emerged from a study of radiotherapy plus CTLA-4 blockade in lung cancer. As regards this clone: Its target is not known.

Some clones are missing from TCRdb's copy, which holds only in-frame ones; the method was immunoSEQ multiplex PCR. The sample shows approximately 70,000 clones, approximately 76% of them seen only once. Study findings and constraints: Some TCR clones had been derived from tumors. These clones expanded in peripheral blood after radiotherapy plus ipilimumab.

The CDR3 sequence is 13 residues long. The V end was cut by 2 bases, the J end by 7 bases, with 11 bases between. Germline CDR1 reads MDHEN; CDR2 reads SYDVKM. With ipilimumab providing CTLA-4 blockade, focal radiation was administered to patients who had chemo-refractory metastatic non-small-cell lung cancer. The gene calls are TRBV28 and TRBJ1-2; no definite D call. The TCR was taken from a human donor with non-small cell lung cancer whose response to radiotherapy plus ipilimumab could not be evaluated. Some clones in this sample may be carry-over from other donors' samples. This material consisted of peripheral blood, taken from a patient treated with radiotherapy plus ipilimumab. The CDR3 protein is CASSLGASFGYTF. As DNA, the CDR3 is TGTGCCAGCAGTTTAGGAGCGAGCTTTGGCTACACCTTC.